This TCR beta chain was identified in a study of control samples from healthy donors and cancer patients. Clones were sequenced by immunoSEQ multiplex PCR, and TCRdb holds only the in-frame ones, with some missing. Counted here are 130,000 or so clones, roughly nine tenths occurring once; the ten biggest clones make up under 9%. Germline V lookup: CDR1 WSHSY, CDR2 SAAADI. This CDR3 has 14 residues. V shed 6 bases, J shed 3 bases, and the junction held 4 bases outside the gene matches. This TCR came from a young man in good health. Material: blood. The V call is TRBV10-2, the J call TRBJ2-3; TRBD2 agrees at 9 bases. CDR3 sequence: CASRRGGLTDTQYF. The CDR3 DNA reads as TGCGCCAGCAGGCGGGGGGGCTTGACAGATACGCAGTATTTT.